This TCR beta chain is from a study of blood T cell repertoires in COVID-19. Whole-study context: Samples of COVID-19 (acute and convalescent) were obtained from the United States, Italy and Spain. Nucleic acid was either cDNA or gDNA, and it came from T cells, B-cell-depleted T cells, or PBMCs.

This clone was observed once. Trimming took 6 bases from V and 2 from J; bases not matched to a gene: 5. Germline CDR1 is SGHTA and CDR2 is FQGTGA. CDR3 size: 14 residues. As processed by the authors: Scientists estimated how many nucleated cells there were by amplifying reference gene primers. Profiling relied on immunoSEQ multiplex PCR, and the TCRdb table lists in-frame clones only, not all of them. V and J calls and clone size come straight from that table; D and trimming were deduced from the DNA. The sample comprises 150,000 or so clones, more than 65% of which are singletons, and 9.8% rests with the top ten.

This chain joins TRBV7-3 and TRBJ2-3, with TRBD2 matching over 7 bases. The sequence came from a woman aged 45 to 65 with acute or convalescent COVID-19. What was sequenced was peripheral blood. CDR3 sequence: CASREREDTDTQYF. CDR3 DNA: TGTGCCAGCAGGGAGCGGGAAGACACAGATACGCAGTATTTT.